The rows below give T cell receptor beta chains drawn from one sample of a study of PD-L1 blockade in urothelial cancer. Only in-frame clones appear in the TCRdb table, and some are missing; sequencing was by immunoSEQ multiplex PCR. The sample yields some 41,000 clones, approximately 89% seen once. The sequenced sample was PBMCs, obtained around atezolizumab (anti-PD-L1) treatment. The origin of the receptors is a man older than 75 with urothelial cancer. The CDR3 runs from the conserved cysteine through the conserved F or W. The D gene is left open where the match is weak. Some rows have no size entry. The others give once, few or many, or a class for an expanded clone.

d_gene | j_gene | abundance | v_gene | len | CDR3aa | CDR3nt
- | TRBJ1-2 | - | TRBV7-2 | 15 | CASSSQGRASYGYTF | TGTGCCAGCAGCTCCCAGGGCCGGGCCTCCTATGGCTACACCTTC
- | TRBJ1-2 | - | TRBV7-9 | 15 | CASSLDRLANYGYTF | TGTGCCAGCAGCCTGGACAGATTAGCTAACTATGGCTACACCTTC
- | TRBJ1-2 | - | TRBV21-1 | 12 | CASSRGGLGYTF | TGTGCCAGCTCCCGGGGGGGGTTGGGCTACACCTTC
- | TRBJ1-2 | - | TRBV18 | 13 | CASSPARDYGYTF | TGTGCCAGCTCACCGGCGAGGGACTATGGCTACACCTTC
- | TRBJ2-2 | - | TRBV10-3 | 14 | CAISAGADTGELFF | TGTGCCATCAGTGCGGGAGCGGACACCGGGGAGCTGTTTTTT
- | TRBJ1-1 | - | TRBV27 | 16 | CASSSLAGYMNTEAFF | TGTGCCAGCAGTTCGCTGGCAGGGTATATGAACACTGAAGCTTTCTTT
TRBD1 | TRBJ2-7 | - | TRBV10-3 | 15 | CATENRDRDSYEQYF | TGTGCCACCGAGAACCGGGACAGAGACTCCTACGAGCAGTACTTC
TRBD2 | TRBJ2-3 | - | TRBV29-1 | 17 | CSVGGLAGGIGTDTQYF | TGCAGCGTTGGAGGACTAGCGGGAGGCATCGGCACAGATACGCAGTATTTT
- | TRBJ1-1 | - | TRBV7-8 | 13 | CASQGSGNTEAFF | TGTGCCTCCCAGGGCTCGGGGAACACTGAAGCTTTCTTT
- | TRBJ1-3 | - | TRBV7-2 | 18 | CASSSNVFASTSGNTIYF | TGTGCCAGCAGCTCGAACGTATTCGCAAGCACTTCTGGAAACACCATATATTTT
- | TRBJ2-7 | - | TRBV2 | 12 | CASSLSGYEQYF | TGTGCCAGCAGTCTGTCCGGGTACGAGCAGTACTTC
- | TRBJ2-1 | - | TRBV7-7 | 14 | CASRRTPRDNEQFF | TGTGCCAGCAGAAGGACTCCGAGAGACAATGAGCAGTTCTTC
- | TRBJ2-7 | - | TRBV5-6 | 14 | CASREPFGGYEQYF | TGTGCCAGCAGAGAACCGTTCGGGGGCTACGAGCAGTACTTC
- | TRBJ1-2 | - | TRBV19 | 17 | CASTSPFAGRQVAGYTF | TGTGCCAGTACCTCACCGTTCGCCGGCAGACAGGTCGCTGGCTACACCTTC
TRBD1 | TRBJ1-2 | - | TRBV9 | 15 | CASSAHRGRPDGYTF | TGTGCCAGCAGCGCCCACAGGGGGCGGCCTGATGGCTACACCTTC
TRBD1 | TRBJ1-2 | - | TRBV30 | 12 | CAFGTGLYGYTF | TGTGCCTTCGGGACAGGACTTTATGGCTACACCTTC
- | TRBJ2-5 | - | TRBV6-1 | 22 | CASSEAGQASNRPLTLQETQYF | TGTGCCAGCAGTGAAGCTGGTCAAGCGTCCAACCGACCCTTAACATTGCAAGAGACCCAGTACTTC
- | TRBJ2-7 | - | TRBV5-4 | 13 | CASSSSTSYEQYF | TGTGCCAGCAGCTCTAGCACCTCCTACGAGCAGTACTTC
TRBD2 | TRBJ2-7 | - | TRBV27 | 17 | CASSSCLGTSATYEQYF | TGTGCCAGCAGTTCCTGCCTGGGGACTAGCGCGACCTACGAGCAGTACTTC
- | TRBJ1-4 | - | TRBV15 | 13 | CATRSRANEKLFF | TGTGCCACCAGATCGAGGGCTAATGAAAAACTGTTTTTT
- | TRBJ1-1 | - | TRBV12-5 | 12 | CASGRDTPAAFF | TGTGCTAGTGGGAGGGACACCCCGGCGGCTTTCTTT
TRBD2 | TRBJ2-1 | - | TRBV11-3 | 15 | CASSSGLAGNNEQFF | TGTGCCAGCAGCTCGGGACTAGCGGGGAACAATGAGCAGTTCTTC
- | TRBJ2-3 | - | TRBV29-1 | 12 | CSVDTGSDTQYF | TGCAGCGTTGACACGGGTTCAGATACGCAGTATTTT
- | TRBJ1-5 | once | TRBV12-5 | 15 | CASGLGRGSNQPQHF | TGTGCTAGTGGTTTGGGAAGGGGAAGCAATCAGCCCCAGCATTTT
- | TRBJ1-1 | - | TRBV28 | 12 | CASSSGLTEAFF | TGTGCCAGCAGTAGTGGACTCACTGAAGCTTTCTTT
- | TRBJ1-2 | few | TRBV9 | 13 | CASMAREGYGYTF | TGTGCCAGCATGGCAAGGGAGGGCTATGGCTACACCTTC
- | TRBJ1-3 | - | TRBV19 | 13 | CASSLTGGGTIYF | TGTGCCAGTAGCCTGACAGGAGGAGGCACCATATATTTT
- | TRBJ1-5 | few | TRBV6-5 | 15 | CASSYSGQEGQPQHF | TGTGCCAGCAGTTACTCAGGCCAGGAGGGCCAGCCCCAGCATTTT
TRBD1 | TRBJ2-1 | - | TRBV2 | 13 | CASRESGGNEQFF | TGTGCCAGCAGGGAATCAGGGGGCAATGAGCAGTTCTTC
TRBD2 | TRBJ2-7 | once | TRBV18 | 16 | CASSSLAGGSGGEQYF | TGTGCCAGCTCATCACTAGCGGGAGGCTCTGGGGGCGAGCAGTACTTC
TRBD1 | TRBJ2-7 | - | TRBV10-3 | 15 | CATLGVGTGVNEQYF | TGTGCCACTTTGGGGGTAGGGACAGGGGTCAACGAGCAGTACTTC
TRBD2 | TRBJ2-7 | - | TRBV5-1 | 17 | CASSLVPGLALTYEQYF | TGCGCCAGCAGCTTGGTCCCGGGACTAGCGCTTACCTACGAGCAGTACTTC
- | TRBJ2-3 | - | TRBV5-5 | 13 | CASRLASTDTQYF | TGTGCCAGCAGATTAGCGAGCACAGATACGCAGTATTTT
- | TRBJ2-1 | - | TRBV6-1 | 11 | CASSIRNEQFF | TGTGCCAGCAGTATCAGGAATGAGCAGTTCTTC
- | TRBJ1-2 | - | TRBV4-1 | 16 | CASSQADGRQFYGYTF | TGCGCCAGCAGCCAAGCTGACGGGAGGCAGTTCTATGGCTACACCTTC
TRBD1 | TRBJ2-1 | - | TRBV19 | 14 | CASSPGTAYNEQFF | TGTGCCAGTAGTCCCGGGACAGCTTACAATGAGCAGTTCTTC
TRBD1 | TRBJ2-5 | few | TRBV6-1 | 15 | CASSEDRGQLETQYF | TGTGCCAGCAGTGAGGACAGGGGGCAATTGGAGACCCAGTACTTC
- | TRBJ1-5 | few | TRBV28 | 17 | CASSFGVPGWSNQPQHF | TGTGCCAGCAGTTTTGGGGTTCCAGGGTGGAGCAATCAGCCCCAGCATTTT
TRBD2 | TRBJ2-1 | - | TRBV2 | 16 | CASSEKVAGRRNEQFF | TGTGCCAGCAGTGAAAAAGTAGCGGGACGTCGCAATGAGCAGTTCTTC
TRBD2 | TRBJ2-5 | - | TRBV7-2 | 15 | CASSLKLAKGETQYF | TGTGCCAGCAGCTTAAAACTAGCGAAGGGAGAGACCCAGTACTTC
TRBD1 | TRBJ2-7 | - | TRBV6-1 | 14 | CASRFPGQGTEQYF | TGTGCCAGCAGATTTCCGGGACAGGGTACCGAGCAGTACTTC
- | TRBJ2-2 | - | TRBV5-8 | 16 | CASRRRGRIETGELFF | TGTGCCAGCAGGAGGAGGGGGCGCATTGAAACCGGGGAGCTGTTTTTT
- | TRBJ2-3 | - | TRBV30 | 14 | CAWSGGLSTDTQYF | TGTGCCTGGAGTGGGGGACTGAGCACAGATACGCAGTATTTT
TRBD2 | TRBJ2-7 | - | TRBV5-1 | 15 | CASRPSGRTFYEQYF | TGCGCCAGCCGTCCGAGCGGGAGGACGTTCTACGAGCAGTACTTC
- | TRBJ1-4 | few | TRBV6-5 | 15 | CASSWSGGSNEKLFF | TGTGCCAGCAGTTGGTCCGGCGGATCGAATGAAAAACTGTTTTTT
TRBD2 | TRBJ2-5 | - | TRBV10-3 | 15 | CAISVDGGNQETQYF | TGTGCCATCAGTGTAGACGGGGGGAACCAAGAGACCCAGTACTTC